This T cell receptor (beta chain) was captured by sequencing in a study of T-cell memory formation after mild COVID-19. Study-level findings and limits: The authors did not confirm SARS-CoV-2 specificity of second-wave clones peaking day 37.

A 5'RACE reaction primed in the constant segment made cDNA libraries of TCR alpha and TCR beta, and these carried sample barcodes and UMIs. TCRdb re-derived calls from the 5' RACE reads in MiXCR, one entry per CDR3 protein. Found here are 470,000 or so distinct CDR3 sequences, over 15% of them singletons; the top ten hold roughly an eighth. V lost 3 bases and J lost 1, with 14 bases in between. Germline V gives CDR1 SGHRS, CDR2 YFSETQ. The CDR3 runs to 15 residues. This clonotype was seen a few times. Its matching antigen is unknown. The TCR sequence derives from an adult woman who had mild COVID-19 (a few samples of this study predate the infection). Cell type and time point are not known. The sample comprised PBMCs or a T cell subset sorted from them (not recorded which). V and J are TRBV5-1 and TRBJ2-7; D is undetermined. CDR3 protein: CASSSDRPPSYEQYF. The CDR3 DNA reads TGCGCCAGCAGCTCCGACCGACCTCCGTCCTACGAGCAGTACTTC.